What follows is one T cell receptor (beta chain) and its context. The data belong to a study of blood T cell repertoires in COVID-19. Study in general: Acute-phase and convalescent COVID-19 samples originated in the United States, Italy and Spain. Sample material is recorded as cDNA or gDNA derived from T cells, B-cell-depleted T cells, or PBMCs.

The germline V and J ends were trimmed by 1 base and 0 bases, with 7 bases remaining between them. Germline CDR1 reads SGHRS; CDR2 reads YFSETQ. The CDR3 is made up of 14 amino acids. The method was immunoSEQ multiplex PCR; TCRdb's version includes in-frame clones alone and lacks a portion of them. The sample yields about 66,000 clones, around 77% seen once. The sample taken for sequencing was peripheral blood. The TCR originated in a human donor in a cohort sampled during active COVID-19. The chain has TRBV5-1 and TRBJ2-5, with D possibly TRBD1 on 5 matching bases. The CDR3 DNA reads TGCGCCAGCAGCTTGCCCAGGGACCAAGAGACCCAGTACTTC. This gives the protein CASSLPRDQETQYF.